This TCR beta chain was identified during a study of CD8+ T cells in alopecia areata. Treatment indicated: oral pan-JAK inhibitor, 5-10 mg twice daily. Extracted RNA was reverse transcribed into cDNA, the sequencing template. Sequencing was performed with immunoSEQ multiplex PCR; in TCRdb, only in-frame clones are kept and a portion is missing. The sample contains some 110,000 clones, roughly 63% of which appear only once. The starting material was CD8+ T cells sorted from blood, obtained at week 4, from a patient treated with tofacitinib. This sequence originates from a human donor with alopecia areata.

CDR3 in DNA: TGCAGCGTTGTGAACAGGGGGGCCGAGCAGTACTTC. This translates into CSVVNRGAEQYF. The chain combines TRBV29-1 with TRBJ2-7, with 8 positions matching TRBD1. The J segment lost 6 bases and the V segment lost 4 bases, leaving 5 bases of the junction unmatched. This CDR3 contains 12 residues. Germline V lookup: CDR1 SQVTM, CDR2 ANQGSEA.